This passage covers 18 T cell receptor beta chains from one sample sequenced in a study of T cell repertoires in cytomegalovirus infection. TCRdb redid the calling of the reads with MiXCR, one entry per CDR3 protein. The repertoire holds some 700,000 distinct CDR3 sequences, with 35% to 45% as singletons. Sequenced sample: PBMCs. The receptors were sampled from a human donor in good health (CMV status not recorded). Some clones in this sample may be carry-over from other donors' samples.

V usage is TRBV9 and J usage is TRBJ2-1; D possibly corresponds to TRBD1 (5 bases). The germline V and J ends were trimmed by 2 bases and 6 bases, with 12 bases remaining between them. CDR3 length: 14 residues. Per germline, CDR1 SGDLS and CDR2 YYNGEE. CDR3: CASSVARVGNEQFF. The CDR3 nucleotides are TGTGCCAGCAGCGTGGCCAGGGTGGGCAATGAGCAGTTCTTC.

V gene TRBV5-1 combines with J gene TRBJ2-3, with TRBD2 as a possible D gene (5 bases). The CDR3 covers 15 residues. Germline assignment: CDR1 SGHRS and CDR2 YFSETQ. V was cut by 4 bases and J by 3 bases, with 15 bases left in between. The CDR3 nucleotides read TGCGCCAGCAGCCCGGGCCCTAGGGAGACAGATACGCAGTATTTT. The encoded protein is CASSPGPRETDTQYF.

This clonotype was counted between two and nine times. V gene TRBV6-1 combines with J gene TRBJ1-2; a possible D gene is TRBD1 (6 bases). The ends were cut back, 1 base at V and 4 bases at J, with 13 bases in the middle. Germline CDR1 is MNHNS and CDR2 is SASEGT. The CDR3 is made up of 15 amino acids. The CDR3 DNA reads TGTGCCAGCAGTGAAGGTCGGCAGGGGAGCTATGGCTACACCTTC. It specifies CASSEGRQGSYGYTF.

This clonotype was seen once. The V and J genes are TRBV12-3 or TRBV12-4 and TRBJ2-2; maybe TRBD1 (6 bases). The CDR3 has 18 amino acids. The V gene lost 5 bases and the J gene lost 3 bases, with 22 bases spanning the gap. This chain's CDR3 is CASSSYHQQGSDTGELFF. The CDR3 bases are TGTGCCAGCAGTAGCTACCACCAACAGGGTTCTGACACCGGGGAGCTGTTTTTT.

The chain recombines TRBV20-1 with TRBJ2-6; TRBD2 agrees at 10 bases. The V segment lost 1 base and the J segment 2 bases; nucleotides outside the gene matches: 8. CDR1 and CDR2 from the germline V gene are DFQATT and SNEGSKA (reference sequence). The CDR3 totals 18 residues. The CDR3 loop is CSARGAWSGRAGANVLTF. The CDR3 nucleotides read TGCAGTGCTAGAGGGGCGTGGAGCGGGAGGGCTGGGGCCAACGTCCTGACTTTC.

This chain links TRBV5-4 with TRBJ2-6; no clear D gene. CDR3 length: 16 residues. Trimming removed 0 bases at V and 4 bases at J, with 11 bases between. Per the germline V gene, CDR1 is SGHNT and CDR2 is YYREEE (reference sequence). Written as DNA, the CDR3 is TGTGCCAGCAGCTTGGCCAATCGGGCAGGGGCCAACGTCCTGACTTTC. Its translation: CASSLANRAGANVLTF.

This clonotype was picked up a small number of times. V and J are TRBV2 and TRBJ1-5; tentative D call: TRBD1 (6 bases). Germline-derived CDR1 and CDR2 are SNHLY and FYNNEI. V dropped 6 bases and J dropped 7 bases, with 10 bases sitting between them. This CDR3 has 12 amino acids. The CDR3 here is CASSADRQPQHF. The CDR3 bases are TGTGCCAGCAGCGCTGACAGGCAGCCCCAGCATTTT. Variable domain in full (rest from reference TRBV2 and TRBJ1-5): EPEVTQTPSHQVTQMGQEVILRCVPISNHLYFYWYRQILGQKVEFLVSFYNNEISEKSEIFDDQFSVERPDGSNFTLKIRSTKLEDSAMYFCASSADRQPQHFGDGTRLSIL.

In this sample, this clonotype turned up many times. The chain links TRBV4-1 to TRBJ2-1, with no clear D. This CDR3 region has 13 residues. Trimming removed 4 bases from V and 4 bases from J, with 8 bases in between. CDR1 and CDR2 from the germline V gene are MGHRA and YSYEKL. The CDR3 DNA reads TGCGCCAGCAGCCCAGCTAGTTACAATGAGCAGTTCTTC. This encodes CASSPASYNEQFF.

The rearrangement uses TRBV12-3 or TRBV12-4 and TRBJ2-2, with 7 bases fitting TRBD1. The CDR3 covers 12 residues. CDR3 sequence reads: CVLRQGTGELFF. For the CDR3, the DNA is TGTGTCCTCCGACAGGGCACCGGGGAGCTGTTTTTT.

This clonotype was counted only a few times. The rearrangement joins TRBV7-2 to TRBJ2-3; TRBD1 agrees at 7 bases. Germline CDR1 reads SGHTA; CDR2 reads FQGNSA. The CDR3 covers 15 residues. The trim removed 1 base at V and 4 bases at J, leaving 5 bases unmatched. Here the CDR3 reads CASSLVGTGADTQYF. In nucleotides, the CDR3 is TGTGCCAGCAGCTTAGTGGGTACAGGGGCAGATACGCAGTATTTT.

This clonotype was picked up a small number of times. V and J are TRBV7-2 and TRBJ2-7; no reliable D call. This CDR3 has 14 amino acids. V gave up 3 bases and J gave up 3 bases, with 12 bases separating them. In germline, CDR1 is SGHTA, CDR2 FQGNSA. The CDR3 DNA reads TGTGCCAGCAGCTTCCGGGCAGCCGGCTACGAGCAGTACTTC. It encodes CASSFRAAGYEQYF.

This clonotype was picked up many times. V and J are TRBV7-9 and TRBJ2-1; D not certain. Germline loops: CDR1 SEHNR, CDR2 FQNEAQ (reference sequence). The CDR3 length is 11 residues. Deletions cut 1 base from V and 10 bases from J, with 5 bases between. The CDR3 bases are TGTGCCAGCAGCTTAGAGTACGAGCAGTTCTTC. This codes for CASSLEYEQFF.

This clonotype was recorded at least ten times. CDR3 sequence reads: CASSEALSGESNQPQHF. CDR3 bases: TGTGCCAGCAGTGAAGCATTGTCAGGGGAAAGCAATCAGCCCCAGCATTTT. The chain is built from TRBV2 and TRBJ1-5; maybe TRBD1 (6 bases). Deletions cut 0 bases from V and 1 base from J, with 13 bases between. The length of the CDR3 is 17 residues. Germline CDR1 reads SNHLY; CDR2 reads FYNNEI. Variable domain in full (rest from reference TRBV2 and TRBJ1-5): EPEVTQTPSHQVTQMGQEVILRCVPISNHLYFYWYRQILGQKVEFLVSFYNNEISEKSEIFDDQFSVERPDGSNFTLKIRSTKLEDSAMYFCASSEALSGESNQPQHFGDGTRLSIL.

The genes are TRBV6-8 and TRBJ2-2, with 12 nucleotides matching TRBD2. The CDR3 has 15 amino acids. Looked up from germline, CDR1 is MNHGY and CDR2 is SAAAGT. V lost 6 bases and J lost 7; bases outside the gene matches: 6. DNA for the CDR3: TGTGCCAGCAGCCCTGCGGGACTAGCGGGCGGGGAGCTGTTTTTT. It yields the protein CASSPAGLAGGELFF.

This clonotype occurred a few times. The V gene is TRBV20-1, the J gene TRBJ1-2; 8 bases align to TRBD1. Germline values: CDR1 DFQATT, CDR2 SNEGSKA (reference sequence). Trimming at V came to 4 bases and at J to 6 bases, leaving 7 bases not matched to a gene. The CDR3 covers 13 residues. The CDR3 DNA is TGCAGTGCTAATGGACAGGGAATTCATGGCTACACCTTC. This codes for CSANGQGIHGYTF.

The chain couples TRBV5-4 to TRBJ2-1; TRBD2 aligns across 15 bases. Trimming at V came to 7 bases and at J to 1 base, leaving 6 bases not matched to a gene. Per germline, CDR1 SGHNT and CDR2 YYREEE (reference sequence). This CDR3 contains 17 residues. CDR3 protein: CASGTSGRPPSYNEQFF. The CDR3 nucleotides read TGTGCCAGCGGGACTAGCGGGAGGCCCCCGTCCTACAATGAGCAGTTCTTC.

Written as DNA, the CDR3 is TGTGCCAGCCGCAGGGCAGGGACTAGCCTTTATGAGCAGTTCTTC. It is translated as CASRRAGTSLYEQFF. V usage is TRBV28 and J usage is TRBJ2-1, with 9 bases identical to TRBD2. The CDR3 extends over 15 amino acids. From germline, CDR1 is MDHEN and CDR2 SYDVKM. V lost 8 bases, J lost 8 bases, and 13 bases stayed unmatched.

This sequence joins TRBV6-5 and TRBJ1-2; D remains unclear. The CDR3 runs 11 residues. Trimming shortened V by 5 bases and J by 7 bases, and 8 bases separated the two germline ends. Germline assignment: CDR1 MNHEY and CDR2 SVGAGI. The CDR3 bases are TGTGCCAGCAGTACAAAGGGTGGCTACACCTTC. Encoded protein: CASSTKGGYTF.